One and the same sample provided the 12 T cell receptor beta chains below, sequenced in a study of blood T cell repertoires in COVID-19. TCRdb keeps only in-frame clones here, not all; method: immunoSEQ multiplex PCR. The sample carries some 390,000 clones, approximately 89% recorded once. Sequencing input: peripheral blood. These TCRs come from a woman aged 40 to 55 with COVID-19, enrolled during active disease.

The genes are TRBV6-5 and TRBJ2-3, with TRBD2 matching over 10 bases. The V segment lost 10 bases and the J segment 2 bases; nucleotides outside the gene matches: 6. The germline gives CDR1 MNHEY, CDR2 SVGAGI. This CDR3 spans 14 amino acids. CDR3 in DNA: TGTGCCACCCAGCGGGGGGGAGACACAGATACGCAGTATTTT. Translation: CATQRGGDTDTQYF.

The chain links TRBV5-1 to TRBJ2-3; D unclear. The CDR3 has 13 amino acids. Trimming removed 3 bases at V and 0 bases at J, with 5 bases between. Germline V lookup: CDR1 SGHRS, CDR2 YFSETQ. The CDR3, as DNA: TGCGCCAGCAGCTGGAGTAGCACAGATACGCAGTATTTT. Residues: CASSWSSTDTQYF.

As for this clone: A single base separates this from a much larger clone, so it may be a read error. V gene TRBV6-4 combines with J gene TRBJ2-7; 9 bases are shared with TRBD1. Germline V lookup: CDR1 MRHNA, CDR2 SNTAGT. The CDR3 totals 13 residues. The trim removed 6 bases at V and 3 bases at J, leaving 3 bases unmatched. The CDR3 protein is CASSADRGYEQYF. The CDR3 coding sequence is TGTGCCAGCAGCGCGGACAGGGGCTACGAGCAGTACTTC.

The V gene is TRBV6-2 or TRBV6-3, the J gene TRBJ2-1, with a tentative D call TRBD2 (6 bases). The germline gives CDR1 MNHEY, CDR2 SVGEGT. Trimming left V 2 bases short and J 1 base short, with 12 bases between. There are 16 residues in the CDR3. CDR3 protein: CASSYAGRISYNEQFF. The CDR3 DNA reads as TGTGCCAGCAGTTACGCAGGGAGGATTTCCTACAATGAGCAGTTCTTC.

This clone was recorded only once. A junction boundary mismatches the germline segment, possibly from a read error. The rearrangement uses TRBV2 and TRBJ2-1, with no clear D. Germline V gives CDR1 SNHLY, CDR2 FYNNEI. There are 11 residues in the CDR3. The CDR3 spells CTSRNGYEQFF. The CDR3, as DNA: TGTACCAGCAGGAACGGGTATGAGCAGTTCTTC.

The chain has TRBV5-6 and TRBJ1-5; TRBD1 agrees at 12 bases. V dropped 3 bases and J dropped 5; count of bases not matched to a gene: 6. The germline V gene has CDR1 SGHDT and CDR2 YYEEEE. The CDR3 contains 16 residues. The CDR3 loop reads CASSSTGTGGDQPQHF. The CDR3 DNA reads as TGTGCCAGCAGCTCTACCGGGACAGGGGGCGATCAGCCCCAGCATTTT.

The CDR3 loop is CASSFRGAGTEAFF. The CDR3 region has the DNA TGCGCCAGCAGCTTTCGGGGGGCAGGAACTGAAGCTTTCTTT. V gene TRBV5-1 combines with J gene TRBJ1-1; D perhaps matches TRBD1 (6 bases). The CDR3 has 14 amino acids. Germline V gives CDR1 SGHRS, CDR2 YFSETQ. The ends were cut back, 2 bases at V and 5 bases at J, with 13 bases in the middle.

V usage is TRBV7-2 and J usage is TRBJ1-1; possible D gene TRBD1, 5 bases. CDR1 SGHTA and CDR2 FQGNSA come from the germline V gene. CDR3 length equals 14 residues. V was shortened by 5 bases and J by 4 bases, with 14 bases between the two germline ends. CDR3 in DNA: TGTGCCAGCAGCCACTCGGTAAGGGGCACTGAAGCTTTCTTT. Translation gives CASSHSVRGTEAFF.

This sequence joins TRBV5-4 and TRBJ2-3; 16 bases line up with TRBD2. After removal of 4 bases from V and 5 bases from J, the junction contained 7 bases not matched to a gene. This CDR3 comprises 17 residues. Germline V gene lookup returns CDR1 SGHNT and CDR2 YYREEE (reference sequence). This CDR3 is CASSQGTSGGAGDTQYF. The CDR3 coding sequence is TGTGCCAGCAGCCAAGGGACTAGCGGGGGGGCCGGAGATACGCAGTATTTT.

The chain combines TRBV6-5 with TRBJ2-7; 7 bases are shared with TRBD1. Germline CDR1 reads MNHEY; CDR2 reads SVGAGI. This CDR3 region has 15 residues. Losses at the gene ends were 6 bases for V and 2 bases for J; bases not matched to a gene: 10. CDR3 sequence: CASRATGTAAYEQYF. Here the CDR3 DNA reads TGTGCCAGCAGAGCGACCGGGACAGCAGCCTACGAGCAGTACTTC.

V usage is TRBV6-5 and J usage is TRBJ1-5, with 8 positions matching TRBD1. Unmatched junction bases numbered 8, after V lost 0 bases and J lost 7 bases. The CDR3 consists of 16 residues. CDR1 is MNHEY, CDR2 SVGAGI, per germline. CDR3 amino acids: CASSYSRGQGGQPQHF. DNA for the CDR3: TGTGCCAGCAGTTACTCCCGCGGACAGGGAGGACAGCCCCAGCATTTT.

The rearrangement uses TRBV16 and TRBJ1-2, with TRBD1 matching over 9 bases. V was clipped by 4 bases and J by 6 bases; unmatched bases: 9. The germline V gene encodes CDR1 KGHSY and CDR2 FQNENV. CDR3 length: 15 amino acids. The CDR3 loop is CASSRPGQGLHGYTF. DNA for the CDR3: TGTGCCAGCAGCCGTCCGGGACAGGGTTTGCATGGCTACACCTTC.